This T cell receptor (beta chain) was documented in a study of response to subunit inactivated influenza vaccine. V was shortened by 2 bases and J by 1 base, with 12 bases between the two germline ends. CDR3 length equals 15 residues. The germline V gene encodes CDR1 MNHEY and CDR2 SVGEGT. Study findings and constraints: Authors suggested seasonal influenza vaccinations each recruit few new T cells.

This clonotype was recorded a few times. Its antigen is as yet unknown. One entry per CDR3 protein, called by TCRdb with MiXCR from the RT-PCR reads. The data hold some 520,000 distinct CDR3 sequences, with approximately 16% observed a single time. This sequence originates from a man aged 50-75 years who received an inactivated influenza vaccine. The sequencing here drew on CD4+ T cells sorted from PBMCs, taken less than 30 months after vaccination. The chain links TRBV6-2 or TRBV6-3 to TRBJ2-7, with D perhaps matching TRBD1 (7 bases). As DNA, the CDR3 is TGTGCCAGCAGTTACCGGAGGGGGCTGTCCTACGAGCAGTACTTC. It codes for CASSYRRGLSYEQYF.